This TCR beta chain was obtained from a study of T cells in tumors after PD-1 blockade. The wider study: Patients had no prior checkpoint blockade, systemic immunosuppressants, or anti-cancer therapy within 4 weeks. Mean per blood sample: about 100,000 templates (24,679-257,772), some 40,000 unique clonotypes. Whole-study results and caveats: Roughly 42% of tumor TCR clonotypes were also found in blood.

Some clones are missing from TCRdb's copy, which holds only in-frame ones; the method was immunoSEQ multiplex PCR. In the table there are tens of thousands of clones, around 80% of which are singletons. The CDR3 totals 15 residues. CDR1 and CDR2 from the germline V gene are SGHTA and FQGNSA. Trimming shortened V by 1 base and J by 7 bases, and 16 bases separated the two germline ends. Regarding this clone: As yet, its antigen is unknown.

The source material was PBMCs, sampled before anti-PD-1 treatment. V usage is TRBV7-2 and J usage is TRBJ1-1; weak D call: TRBD1 (5 bases). The source of this sequence is a human donor with basal cell carcinoma. CDR3 residues: CASSLGQGDGSEAFF. The CDR3 nucleotides are TGTGCCAGCAGCTTAGGTCAGGGTGACGGTAGTGAAGCTTTCTTT.